Described below is a single T cell receptor beta chain sequence and its context. The CDR3 covers 14 residues. V lost 0 bases, J lost 7 bases, and 12 bases lay in between. Per germline, CDR1 SGHTA and CDR2 FQGNSA. The data derive from a study of T cell changes during pregnancy in multiple sclerosis. The protocol was immunoSEQ multiplex PCR, while the TCRdb copy is restricted to in-frame clones and leaves out a portion. This table has more than 15,000 clones, around 90% appearing once. The source was CD4+ T cells from peripheral blood mononuclear cells, collected in the first trimester of pregnancy. The sequence derives from a female donor in good health, enrolled as a control in a pregnancy study. The gene calls are TRBV7-2 and TRBJ1-2; TRBD1 might be the D (5 bases). The CDR3 DNA reads as TGTGCCAGCAGCTTAGCGTGGCAGGGTGGTGGCTACACCTTC. This codes for CASSLAWQGGGYTF.